This T cell receptor beta chain emerged from a study of blood T cell repertoires in COVID-19. Study overall: There were acute and convalescent COVID-19 samples, and they came from the United States, Italy and Spain. PBMCs, B-cell-depleted T cells, or T cells provided the cDNA or gDNA that made up the material.

In the study's own analysis: Quantification of nucleated cells was approximated via reference gene primer amplification. The protocol was immunoSEQ multiplex PCR, while the TCRdb copy is restricted to in-frame clones and leaves out a portion. The V and J calls and clone size come from that table; D and trimming were worked out from the DNA. The sample holds under 40,000 clones, approximately 96% seen once. With 4 bases clipped from V and 2 bases from J, the junction kept 9 bases outside the gene matches. This CDR3 spans 15 amino acids. The germline CDR1 and CDR2 sequences are SGHRS and YFSETQ. Material for sequencing was peripheral blood. The clonotype originates from a human donor with active COVID-19. The donor label of this sample is uncertain. The V call is TRBV5-1, the J call TRBJ2-7, with TRBD2 matching over 7 bases. The CDR3 is CASSPRASGPYEQYF. The CDR3 DNA follows: TGCGCCAGCAGCCCTAGGGCTAGCGGTCCCTACGAGCAGTACTTC.